These 32 T cell receptor beta chains were sequenced from one sample in a study of PD-1 blockade in classical Hodgkin lymphoma. Regarding time point: cycle 4 day 1 (C4D1), after around six weeks of nivolumab. Each and every patient relapsed after autologous stem cell transplantation, and patients got differing brentuximab vedotin exposure. CD4+ T cells were purified from thawed PBMCs by magnetic negative selection. Only in-frame clones appear in the TCRdb table, and some are missing; sequencing was by immunoSEQ multiplex PCR. Here the sample spans 31,000 or so clones, around four fifths being singletons. This specimen consisted of CD4+ T cells from blood, obtained before the fourth cycle of nivolumab. Every receptor here comes from a human donor with classical Hodgkin lymphoma.

This clone has just a few counts. The rearrangement links TRBV6-5 to TRBJ1-2, with D tentatively TRBD1 (5 bases). The germline gives CDR1 MNHEY, CDR2 SVGAGI. The CDR3 contains 14 residues. Trimming removed 5 bases from V and 0 bases from J, with 10 bases in between. As DNA, the CDR3 is TGTGCCAGCAGTCTTACAGGCACTAACTATGGCTACACCTTC. This gives the protein CASSLTGTNYGYTF.

This chain links TRBV6-6 with TRBJ2-7; D is ambiguous. The CDR3 runs to 13 residues. Deletions cut 2 bases from V and 0 bases from J, with 5 bases between. The V gene's germline CDR1 is MNHNY and CDR2 SVGAGI (reference sequence). The CDR3 sequence is CASSYLSSYEQYF. The DNA of the CDR3 is TGTGCCAGCAGTTACCTTAGCTCCTACGAGCAGTACTTC.

This chain joins TRBV9 and TRBJ1-1; D is unresolved. Trimming took off 2 bases at V and 3 bases at J, with 14 bases between the two ends. The CDR3 runs 15 residues. Germline V gives CDR1 SGDLS, CDR2 YYNGEE. The CDR3 here is CASSVRTGSDTEAFF. Written as DNA, the CDR3 is TGTGCCAGCAGCGTCCGGACCGGTTCGGACACTGAAGCTTTCTTT.

This rearrangement joins TRBV7-2 to TRBJ1-6; D gene unclear. Germline V gene sequence: CDR1 SGHTA, CDR2 FQGNSA. This CDR3 is 16 amino acids long. The V end was cut by 1 base, the J end by 5 bases, with 12 bases between. CDR3 amino acids: CASSLVGGSNNSPLHF. CDR3 in DNA: TGTGCCAGCAGCTTAGTTGGCGGGTCTAATAATTCACCCCTCCACTTT.

This chain links TRBV4-3 with TRBJ2-7; D may be TRBD1 (6 bases). V lost 0 bases, J lost 5 bases, and 14 bases lay in between. CDR3 length: 15 amino acids. The germline V gene has CDR1 LGHNA and CDR2 YSLEER. Here the CDR3 reads CASSQEARDIDEQYF. Written as DNA, the CDR3 is TGCGCCAGCAGCCAAGAGGCCAGGGACATCGACGAGCAGTACTTC.

This clone has only one observation. This chain uses TRBV11-2 with TRBJ1-3, with 7 bases aligning to TRBD1. Trimming cost V 0 bases and J 4 bases; bases outside gene matches: 12. This CDR3 spans 18 amino acids. The germline gives CDR1 SGHAT, CDR2 FQNNGV. Here the CDR3 DNA reads TGTGCCAGCAGCTTAGATCGAGAAGACAGGGAGTTAGGAAACACCATATATTTT. Protein product: CASSLDREDRELGNTIYF. The variable domain in full, completed from reference TRBV11-2 and TRBJ1-3, reads EAGVAQSPRYKIIEKRQSVAFWCNPISGHATLYWYQQILGQGPKLLIQFQNNGVVDDSQLPKDRFSAERLKGVDSTLKIQPAKLEDSAVYLCASSLDREDRELGNTIYFGEGSWLTVV.

The CDR3 spells CASSFTGTSGNTIYF. CDR3 in DNA: TGTGCCAGCAGCTTTACAGGGACCTCTGGAAACACCATATATTTT. V and J are TRBV7-2 and TRBJ1-3; D might be TRBD1 (6 bases). Trimming left V 3 bases short and J 0 bases short, with 9 bases between. Per germline, CDR1 SGHTA and CDR2 FQGNSA. This CDR3 comprises 15 residues.

This clone was counted between two and nine times. V and J are TRBV18 and TRBJ1-2, with D unclear. Germline-derived CDR1 and CDR2 are KGHSH and LQKENI. V gave up 3 bases and J gave up 0 bases, with 11 bases separating them. The CDR3 has 15 amino acids. The CDR3 loop reads CASSPEVGTNYGYTF. CDR3 nucleotide sequence: TGTGCCAGCTCACCTGAAGTAGGGACTAACTATGGCTACACCTTC.

V gene TRBV27 combines with J gene TRBJ1-2; TRBD1 matches at 10 bases. The CDR3 contains 15 residues. Per germline, CDR1 MNHEY and CDR2 SMNVEV (reference sequence). With 2 bases clipped from V and 9 bases from J, the junction kept 9 bases outside the gene matches. DNA for the CDR3: TGTGCCAGCAGTTTAAGGGGACAGGGGTTTTCGAGCTACACCTTC. Protein sequence: CASSLRGQGFSSYTF.

The rearrangement uses TRBV19 and TRBJ1-5, with D hard to call. The CDR3 has 13 amino acids. V lost 5 bases and J 3 bases, leaving 8 bases between the germline ends. Germline lookup yields CDR1 LNHDA and CDR2 SQIVND (reference sequence). The CDR3, as DNA: TGTGCCAGTAGTTTACAGTACAATCAGCCCCAGCATTTT. It translates to CASSLQYNQPQHF.

V is TRBV7-2 and J is TRBJ2-1; D gene uncertain. The V gene's germline CDR1 is SGHTA and CDR2 FQGNSA. The CDR3 extends over 15 amino acids. V lost 1 base and J 3 bases, leaving 10 bases between the germline ends. The CDR3 reads CASSLGAGFYNEQFF. CDR3 nucleotides: TGTGCCAGCAGCTTAGGGGCCGGGTTCTACAATGAGCAGTTCTTC.

This rearrangement joins TRBV10-3 to TRBJ1-1; 7 bases are a match to TRBD1. V shed 4 bases, J shed 1 base, and the junction held 6 bases outside the gene matches. The CDR3 is made up of 15 amino acids. Germline CDR1 and CDR2: ENHRY and SYGVKD. This CDR3 is CAISASGTENTEAFF. DNA of the CDR3: TGTGCCATCAGTGCTTCCGGGACAGAGAACACTGAAGCTTTCTTT.

This clone was observed once. This chain joins TRBV6-5 and TRBJ2-3, with TRBD1 matching 7 bases. V lost 2 bases and J lost 4; bases outside the gene matches: 6. This CDR3 spans 15 amino acids. CDR1 and CDR2 (germline): MNHEY, SVGAGI. DNA for the CDR3: TGTGCCAGCAGTTACCTTCGACAGGGCCCAGATACGCAGTATTTT. As protein: CASSYLRQGPDTQYF.

CDR3 in DNA: TGCGCCAGCAGCTTGGTCAATGTGGGGGCAATCGGGGAGCTGTTTTTT. Encoded protein: CASSLVNVGAIGELFF. This rearrangement joins TRBV5-1 to TRBJ2-2, with D maybe TRBD1 (6 bases). The CDR3 sequence is 16 residues long. Trimming pared 0 bases from V and 7 bases from J, leaving 16 bases between. Germline V gene sequence: CDR1 SGHRS, CDR2 YFSETQ.

The chain recombines TRBV30 with TRBJ2-7; a weak D match, TRBD2 (6 bases). Germline CDR1 GTSNPN, CDR2 SVGIG (reference sequence). The V end was cut by 3 bases, the J end by 0 bases, with 12 bases between. This CDR3 has 14 amino acids. The CDR3: CAWRRPGGSYEQYF. The CDR3 region has the DNA TGTGCCTGGAGACGCCCCGGGGGCTCCTACGAGCAGTACTTC.

This clone came up a few times. This chain uses TRBV30 with TRBJ1-1; D possibly corresponds to TRBD1 (5 bases). The ends were cut back, 4 bases at V and 10 bases at J, with 16 bases in the middle. The CDR3 runs to 12 residues. Germline V gene sequence: CDR1 GTSNPN, CDR2 SVGIG (reference sequence). The chain's CDR3 is CAWIKAGLGAFF. The CDR3 coding sequence is TGTGCCTGGATTAAGGCAGGGTTGGGAGCTTTCTTT.

This clone was recorded once. The V gene is TRBV7-2, the J gene TRBJ2-1; 11 bases align to TRBD1. Looked up from germline, CDR1 is SGHTA and CDR2 is FQGNSA. The CDR3 consists of 17 residues. V lost 3 bases and J lost 7; bases outside the gene matches: 11. The CDR3 loop is CASSLTPDRGRSNEQFF. The CDR3 DNA reads TGTGCCAGCAGCTTGACCCCGGACAGGGGGCGCAGTAATGAGCAGTTCTTC.

Only one count was recorded for this clone. The chain combines TRBV30 with TRBJ2-5; possibly TRBD1 for D (5 bases). CDR3 size: 13 residues. Germline CDR1 and CDR2: GTSNPN and SVGIG (reference sequence). Trimming cost V 5 bases and J 5 bases, with 15 bases left between them. This CDR3 is CAWERGPPETQYF. For the CDR3, the DNA is TGTGCCTGGGAAAGGGGCCCCCCGGAGACCCAGTACTTC.

The rearrangement uses TRBV9 and TRBJ2-2; D is possibly TRBD1 (8 bases). V was cut by 3 bases and J by 4 bases, with 13 bases left in between. CDR3 size: 15 residues. Looked up from germline, CDR1 is SGDLS and CDR2 is YYNGEE. In DNA, the CDR3 is TGTGCCAGCAGCGGTTACAGGGGGGGCACCGGGGAGCTGTTTTTT. It specifies CASSGYRGGTGELFF.

This clone was counted between two and nine times. This rearrangement joins TRBV27 to TRBJ2-7; 9 bases match TRBD1. Trimming removed 6 bases from V and 3 bases from J; junction bases left unmatched: 3. This CDR3 is 13 amino acids long. Germline V gene sequence: CDR1 MNHEY, CDR2 SMNVEV (reference sequence). For the CDR3, the DNA is TGTGCCAGCAGGATGACAGGGGGCTACGAGCAGTACTTC. It codes for CASRMTGGYEQYF.

The chain has TRBV5-1 and TRBJ1-2; D gene unclear. Per germline, CDR1 SGHRS and CDR2 YFSETQ. Trimming removed 4 bases at V and 0 bases at J, with 10 bases between. The CDR3 is 14 residues long. The CDR3 sequence: CASSLTATNYGYTF. The CDR3 bases are TGCGCCAGCAGCCTCACAGCTACTAACTATGGCTACACCTTC. The full variable domain, completed using reference TRBV5-1 and TRBJ1-2, is KAGVTQTPRYLIKTRGQQVTLSCSPISGHRSVSWYQQTPGQGLQFLFEYFSETQRNKGNFPGRFSGRQFSNSRSEMNVSTLELGDSALYLCASSLTATNYGYTFGSGTRLTVV.

This sequence joins TRBV6-1 and TRBJ2-7, with no clear D. V lost 5 bases to trimming and J lost 6 bases, with 14 bases between them. Germline V CDR1 and CDR2: MNHNS, SASEGT. This CDR3 has 13 amino acids. The CDR3 here is CASSSNWGLEQYF. CDR3 coding DNA: TGTGCCAGCAGTTCTAACTGGGGTCTCGAGCAGTACTTC.

CDR3 sequence: CASSQGGGRVDTGELFF. The DNA for the CDR3 is TGTGCCAGCAGCCAAGGGGGCGGGAGGGTGGACACCGGGGAGCTGTTTTTT. This rearrangement joins TRBV4-2 to TRBJ2-2; 9 bases map to TRBD2. Germline lookup yields CDR1 LGHNA and CDR2 YNFKEQ. The CDR3 runs 17 residues. Germline trimming cut 1 base from V and 3 bases from J; bases unmatched to any gene: 6.

The chain joins TRBV11-3 to TRBJ2-5; the D gene is possibly TRBD1 (6 bases). The germline V gene has CDR1 SGHNT and CDR2 YENEEA. CDR3 size: 13 residues. V lost 0 bases and J 4 bases, leaving 6 bases between the germline ends. The CDR3 coding sequence is TGTGCCAGCAGCTTAGAACAGGGAGAGACCCAGTACTTC. As protein: CASSLEQGETQYF.

The V call is TRBV6-4, the J call TRBJ1-2, with D tentatively TRBD1 (6 bases). The CDR3 consists of 15 residues. CDR1 is MRHNA, CDR2 SNTAGT, per germline. V lost 4 bases and J 4 bases, leaving 16 bases between the germline ends. The CDR3 bases are TGTGCCAGCAGTGTCGAGAGGGGGGCGGGCTATGGCTACACCTTC. The encoded protein is CASSVERGAGYGYTF.

The chain carries TRBV11-2 and TRBJ2-7, with D uncertain. The CDR3 runs to 14 residues. V was shortened by 1 base and J by 6 bases, with 13 bases between the two germline ends. Germline-derived CDR1 and CDR2 are SGHAT and FQNNGV. CDR3 region: CASSLVLDLGEQYF. The CDR3 nucleotides read TGTGCCAGCAGCTTAGTTCTGGATCTGGGCGAGCAGTACTTC.

The chain carries TRBV2 and TRBJ2-5; D call uncertain. The CDR3 covers 12 residues. V was pared by 6 bases and J by 0 bases, with 5 bases between. Germline V lookup: CDR1 SNHLY, CDR2 FYNNEI. CDR3 protein: CASSAYQETQYF. The CDR3 nucleotides are TGTGCCAGCAGCGCGTACCAAGAGACCCAGTACTTC.

This chain connects TRBV18 to TRBJ1-3; TRBD1 agrees at 12 bases. V was pared by 3 bases and J by 4 bases, with 1 base of the junction left unmatched. Germline-derived CDR1 and CDR2 are KGHSH and LQKENI. The CDR3 runs to 15 residues. The CDR3 DNA follows: TGTGCCAGCTCACCGGGACAGGGGGCAGGAAACACCATATATTTT. Protein sequence: CASSPGQGAGNTIYF.

The rearrangement links TRBV14 to TRBJ2-7, with unresolved D. The CDR3 length is 12 residues. With 1 base removed from V and 6 bases from J, the gap between germline ends came to 7 bases. In germline, CDR1 is SGHDN, CDR2 FVKESK. The CDR3 region is CASSQGGVEQYF. The CDR3 nucleotides read TGTGCCAGCAGCCAAGGTGGGGTCGAGCAGTACTTC.

The V gene is TRBV5-1, the J gene TRBJ1-1; the D is unclear. CDR3 length: 12 residues. The V and J ends lost 0 bases and 3 bases respectively, with 3 bases between them. Germline V gives CDR1 SGHRS, CDR2 YFSETQ. The CDR3 protein is CASSLVDTEAFF. The CDR3 DNA reads TGCGCCAGCAGCTTGGTAGACACTGAAGCTTTCTTT.

The chain combines TRBV7-2 with TRBJ1-6; D unresolved. The length of the CDR3 is 14 residues. Germline V CDR1 and CDR2: SGHTA, FQGNSA. Deletions cut 6 bases from V and 13 bases from J, with 19 bases between. The CDR3 sequence is CASRYSAEGSPLHF. CDR3 DNA: TGTGCCAGCAGATACTCTGCCGAGGGCTCCCCCCTCCACTTT.

The rearrangement joins TRBV12-5 to TRBJ1-1; D ambiguous. The ends were cut back, 0 bases at V and 0 bases at J, with 11 bases in the middle. This CDR3 comprises 16 residues. CDR1 is LGHNT, CDR2 FRNRAP, per germline. The CDR3 DNA reads as TGTGCTAGTGGTTTGGTATGGCCGAATTTGAACACTGAAGCTTTCTTT. This sequence encodes CASGLVWPNLNTEAFF.